The 5 T cell receptor beta chains in this list originate from one sample, sequenced in a study of cytomegalovirus exposure and HLA in healthy donors. The PCR had 60 Vbeta and 13 Jbeta primers. The protocol was immunoSEQ multiplex PCR, while the TCRdb copy is restricted to in-frame clones and leaves out a portion. Altogether 130,000 or so clones are present, 70% to 85% being singletons, with the ten largest covering under 2%. Sample: PBMCs. The origin of the receptors is a woman aged 40 to 55 in good health and CMV-seronegative.

The V gene is TRBV18, the J gene TRBJ2-1, with 10 bases identical to TRBD2. CDR1 is KGHSH and CDR2 is LQKENI in the germline V gene. CDR3 size: 16 residues. J gave up 5 bases and V 4 bases, and 8 bases lay outside the gene matches. For the CDR3, the DNA is TGTGCCAGCTCACTCGGACTAGCGGACGGTAACAATGAGCAGTTCTTC. It translates to CASSLGLADGNNEQFF. Full variable domain (missing parts from reference TRBV18 and TRBJ2-1): NAGVMQNPRHLVRRRGQEARLRCSPMKGHSHVYWYRQLPEEGLKFMVYLQKENIIDESGMPKERFSAEFPKEGPSILRIQQVVRGDSAAYFCASSLGLADGNNEQFFGPGTRLTVL.

The chain links TRBV27 to TRBJ2-3; D uncertain. There are 13 residues in the CDR3. Germline V lookup: CDR1 MNHEY, CDR2 SMNVEV (reference sequence). V was pared by 2 bases and J by 6 bases, with 9 bases between. CDR3 protein: CASSLSRFDTQYF. CDR3 nucleotide sequence: TGTGCCAGCAGTTTAAGCAGGTTCGATACGCAGTATTTT.

The rearrangement uses TRBV6-1 and TRBJ2-5; D is possibly TRBD1 (6 bases). The CDR3 has 15 residues. Germline V gives CDR1 MNHNS, CDR2 SASEGT. The V end was cut by 10 bases, the J end by 0 bases, with 18 bases between. Here the CDR3 reads CATMSDREYQETQYF. For the CDR3, the DNA is TGTGCCACCATGTCGGACAGAGAGTACCAAGAGACCCAGTACTTC.

The rearrangement joins TRBV29-1 to TRBJ2-4, with 7 bases lining up with TRBD1. CDR3 size: 14 residues. Germline trimming cut 6 bases from V and 6 bases from J; bases unmatched to any gene: 11. Germline V lookup: CDR1 SQVTM, CDR2 ANQGSEA. For the CDR3, the DNA is TGCAGCGTCGTGTCCCCCGCAGGGGGAAACATTCAGTACTTC. Its protein is CSVVSPAGGNIQYF.

V is TRBV18 and J is TRBJ1-2, with 7 bases fitting TRBD1. J was trimmed by 4 bases and V by 3 bases; bases with no gene match: 5. Germline CDR1 reads KGHSH; CDR2 reads LQKENI. The CDR3 extends over 14 amino acids. The CDR3 DNA is TGTGCCAGCTCACCCGTGCAGGGGGGCTATGGCTACACCTTC. Translated, it gives CASSPVQGGYGYTF. Drawing the rest from reference TRBV18 and TRBJ1-2, the complete variable domain is NAGVMQNPRHLVRRRGQEARLRCSPMKGHSHVYWYRQLPEEGLKFMVYLQKENIIDESGMPKERFSAEFPKEGPSILRIQQVVRGDSAAYFCASSPVQGGYGYTFGSGTRLTVV.